The 4 T cell receptor beta chains reported below all come from one sample, sequenced in a study of T cell clonality in common variable immunodeficiency. Study-level points and caveats: Common variable immunodeficiency TCR beta sequences reportedly had fewer deletions and N-nucleotide insertions.

The antigens for these receptors are not known. Repertoires were generated with immunoSEQ multiplex PCR, while TCRdb's copy carries only in-frame clones and drops some. The specimen has more than 35,000 clones, none found just once. Sequenced: peripheral blood mononuclear cells. The receptor source for this set is a human donor with common variable immunodeficiency.

This clone was counted a few times. The read stops 3 residues short of the end of the CDR3; the missing end is completed from the germline J gene. The chain joins TRBV13 to TRBJ2-7; no clear D gene. V lost 5 bases and J 5 bases, leaving 16 bases between the germline ends. CDR1 is PRHDT and CDR2 is FYEKMQ in the germline V gene (reference sequence). CDR3 size: 14 residues. CDR3 DNA, as far as it was read: TGTGCCAGCAGCCCAGGATCCCTCAGTAACGAG. Amino acids: CASSPGSLSNE. From start to end, the CDR3 is CASSPGSLSNEQYF.

This clone was observed a few times. The CDR3 here is CASSKLAGQETQYF. CDR3 DNA, as far as it was read: TGTGCCAGCAGCAAACTAGCGGGGCAAGAGACC. The chain recombines TRBV7-9 with TRBJ2-5; 10 bases match TRBD2. The read stops 3 residues short of the end of the CDR3; the missing end is completed from the germline J gene. Losses at the gene ends were 5 bases for V and 2 bases for J; bases not matched to a gene: 2. CDR3 size: 14 residues. The germline gives CDR1 SEHNR, CDR2 FQNEAQ (reference sequence).

This clone was detected only a few times. The DNA ends 3 residues before the CDR3 does, and the rest of the CDR3 is filled in from the germline J gene. This chain connects TRBV18 to TRBJ2-5; 8 bases agree with TRBD1. The germline V gene encodes CDR1 KGHSH and CDR2 LQKENI. With V trimmed by 5 bases and J by 5 bases, 7 bases remained unmatched. The CDR3 has 14 residues. The part of the CDR3 DNA that was read is TGTGCCAGCTCAGCAGACCGACAGGGGGAGACC. Encoded protein: CASSADRQGET. The entire CDR3 protein is CASSADRQGETQYF.

To note about this clone: The read ends 3 residues early relative to the CDR3; the germline J gene fills the gap. The chain recombines TRBV10-3 with TRBJ2-5; D gene unclear. The length of the CDR3 is 13 residues. Trimming pared 0 bases from V and 5 bases from J, leaving 7 bases between. Per the germline V gene, CDR1 is ENHRY and CDR2 is SYGVKD. The part of the CDR3 DNA that was read is TGTGCCATCAGTGAGTCCAACGGGGAGACC. Encoded protein: CAISESNGET. The full CDR3 reads CAISESNGETQYF.